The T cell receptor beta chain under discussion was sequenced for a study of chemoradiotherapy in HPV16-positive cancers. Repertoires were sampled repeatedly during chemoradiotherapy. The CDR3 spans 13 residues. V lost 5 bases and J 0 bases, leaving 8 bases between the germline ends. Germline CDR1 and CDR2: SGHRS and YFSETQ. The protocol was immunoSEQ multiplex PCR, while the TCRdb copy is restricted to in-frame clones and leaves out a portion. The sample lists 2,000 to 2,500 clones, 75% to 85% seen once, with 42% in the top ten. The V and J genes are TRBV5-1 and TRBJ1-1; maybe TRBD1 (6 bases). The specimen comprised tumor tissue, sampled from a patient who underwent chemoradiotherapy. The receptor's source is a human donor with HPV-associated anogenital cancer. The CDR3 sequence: CASSTGMNTEAFF. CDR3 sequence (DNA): TGCGCCAGCAGTACAGGGATGAACACTGAAGCTTTCTTT.